The clone carrying this T cell receptor (beta chain) was recorded many times. As yet, its antigen is unknown. The CDR3 loop spans 13 amino acids. The ends were cut back, 4 bases at V and 4 bases at J, with 10 bases in the middle. The germline V gene encodes CDR1 SQVTM and CDR2 ANQGSEA. These data belong to a study of T-cell reconstitution after alpha-beta-depleted transplantation in children. A TCRbeta library incorporating unique molecular identifiers was prepared. TCRdb redid the calling of the PCR reads with MiXCR, one entry per CDR3 protein. The data contain about 98,000 distinct CDR3 sequences, 6% of them singletons. General observations from the study: Reportedly, only several hundred clones from non-depleted graft cells drove alpha-beta T-cell counts at about two months. High day-60 TCRbeta diversity in some patients came from surviving recipient T cells and thymic progenitors.

This sequence joins TRBV29-1 and TRBJ2-2; D call uncertain. This receptor was taken from a female patient aged 2-10 years who had a stem cell transplant for Fanconi anemia, so the T cells may come from the graft donor. The starting material was PBMCs, mostly from graft donor cells, obtained 60 days after TCRalphabeta/CD19-depleted stem cell transplant. CDR3 protein: CSVASDLTGELFF. DNA for the CDR3: TGCAGCGTTGCGAGCGACCTCACCGGGGAGCTGTTTTTT.